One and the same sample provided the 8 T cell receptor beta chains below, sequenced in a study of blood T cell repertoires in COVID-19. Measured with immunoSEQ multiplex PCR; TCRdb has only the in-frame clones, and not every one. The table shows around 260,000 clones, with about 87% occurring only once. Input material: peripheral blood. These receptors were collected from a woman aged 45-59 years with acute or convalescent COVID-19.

CDR3 sequence: CASSTWTSVHEQYF. In nucleotides, the CDR3 is TGTGCCAGCAGTACCTGGACTTCAGTCCACGAGCAGTACTTC. V usage is TRBV27 and J usage is TRBJ2-7; the D gene is possibly TRBD2 (5 bases). Trimming took off 5 bases at V and 5 bases at J, with 16 bases between the two ends. The CDR3 has 14 residues. The germline V gene encodes CDR1 MNHEY and CDR2 SMNVEV (reference sequence).

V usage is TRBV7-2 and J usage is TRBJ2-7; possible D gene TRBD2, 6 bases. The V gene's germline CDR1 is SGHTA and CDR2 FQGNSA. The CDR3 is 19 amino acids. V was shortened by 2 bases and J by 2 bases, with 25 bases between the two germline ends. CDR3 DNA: TGTGCCAGCAGCTTACGCCTTCGTAGGCGGGATTTCGTGCCCTACGAGCAGTACTTC. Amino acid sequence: CASSLRLRRRDFVPYEQYF.

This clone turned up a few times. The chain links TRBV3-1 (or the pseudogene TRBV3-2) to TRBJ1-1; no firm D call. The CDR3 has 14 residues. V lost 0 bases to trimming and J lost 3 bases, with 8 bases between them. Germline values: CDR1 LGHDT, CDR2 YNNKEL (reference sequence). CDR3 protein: CASSQEGSDTEAFF. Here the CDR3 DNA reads TGTGCCAGCAGCCAAGAAGGGAGCGACACTGAAGCTTTCTTT.

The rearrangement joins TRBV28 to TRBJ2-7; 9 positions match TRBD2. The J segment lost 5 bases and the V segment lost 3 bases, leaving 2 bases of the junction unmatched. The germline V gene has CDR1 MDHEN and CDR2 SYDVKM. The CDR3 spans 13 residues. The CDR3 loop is CASSLSGRNEQYF. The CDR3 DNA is TGTGCCAGCAGTTTGAGCGGGAGGAACGAGCAGTACTTC. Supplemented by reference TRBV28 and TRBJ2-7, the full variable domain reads DVKVTQSSRYLVKRTGEKVFLECVQDMDHENMFWYRQDPGLGLRLIYFSYDVKMKEKGDIPEGYSVSREKKERFSLILESASTNQTSMYLCASSLSGRNEQYFGPGTRLTVT.

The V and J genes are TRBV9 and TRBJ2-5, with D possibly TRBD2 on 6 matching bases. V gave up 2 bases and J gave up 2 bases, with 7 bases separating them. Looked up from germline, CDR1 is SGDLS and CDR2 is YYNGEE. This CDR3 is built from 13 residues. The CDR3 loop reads CASSVGLQETQYF. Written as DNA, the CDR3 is TGTGCCAGCAGCGTCGGACTACAAGAGACCCAGTACTTC.

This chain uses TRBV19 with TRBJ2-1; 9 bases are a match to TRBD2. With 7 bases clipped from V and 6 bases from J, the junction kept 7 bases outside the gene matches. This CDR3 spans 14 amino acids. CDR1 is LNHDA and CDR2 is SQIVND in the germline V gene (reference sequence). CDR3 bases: TGTGCCAGTAACATGGTAGCGGGAGTCAATGAGCAGTTCTTC. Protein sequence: CASNMVAGVNEQFF.

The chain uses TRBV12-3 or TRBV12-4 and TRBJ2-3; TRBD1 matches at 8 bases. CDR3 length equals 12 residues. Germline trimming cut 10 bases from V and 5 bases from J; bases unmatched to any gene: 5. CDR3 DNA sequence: TGTGCCATCACGACAGGGGAAGATACGCAGTATTTT. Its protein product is CAITTGEDTQYF.

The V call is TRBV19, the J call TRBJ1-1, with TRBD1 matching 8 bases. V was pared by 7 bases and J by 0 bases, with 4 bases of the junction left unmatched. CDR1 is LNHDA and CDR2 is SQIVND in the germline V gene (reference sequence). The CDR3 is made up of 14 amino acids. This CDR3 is CASIRGQVNTEAFF. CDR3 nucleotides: TGTGCCAGTATTCGGGGACAGGTGAACACTGAAGCTTTCTTT.